Listed below are T cell receptor beta chains from one sample, sequenced in a study of T cell responses to AZD1222 COVID-19 vaccine. Measured with immunoSEQ multiplex PCR; TCRdb has only the in-frame clones, and not every one. This sample has 130,000 or so clones, with around 90% found just once. The sequenced sample was peripheral blood, obtained on day 0 of AZD1222 vaccination. These receptors came from an adult in good health. Both conserved end residues are part of each CDR3. The D gene is left open where the match is weak. For some rows the clone size is stated as once, few or many, or as a class when expanded; others skip it.

.	.	TRBV2	TRBJ1-3	TGTGCCAGCGCCATTTACTCTGGAAACACCATATATTTT	CASAIYSGNTIYF
.	once	TRBV14	TRBJ1-2	TGTGCCAGCAGCCAAAGCCCCTGGGGAGGCTACACCTTC	CASSQSPWGGYTF
TRBD1	.	TRBV27	TRBJ2-7	TGTGCCAGCCGGGGACAGGGTTCCTACGAGCAGTACTTC	CASRGQGSYEQYF
TRBD1	.	TRBV19	TRBJ1-2	TGTGCCAGTAGCAGCCCCCAGGGACAGAGGGACTATGGCTACACCTTC	CASSSPQGQRDYGYTF
.	.	TRBV29-1	TRBJ1-1	TGCAGCGTCAAGAAGAGCTGGGCGATGAACACTGAAGCTTTCTTT	CSVKKSWAMNTEAFF
.	.	TRBV7-5	TRBJ2-1	TGTGCCAGAAGCCAACTCGGGAGGCACAATGAGCAGTTCTTC	CARSQLGRHNEQFF
TRBD1	.	TRBV7-2	TRBJ1-1	TGTGCCAGCAGCTTAGCGCGCGGCAGGGGGACTGAAGCTTTCTTT	CASSLARGRGTEAFF
.	.	TRBV7-2	TRBJ2-2	TGTGCCAGCAGCTTAGTAATCGGGGGAGTCTCGACCGGGGAGCTGTTTTTT	CASSLVIGGVSTGELFF
.	.	TRBV19	TRBJ1-1	TGTGCCAGTAGTGGCGGGGCATTAGGGAACACTGAAGCTTTCTTT	CASSGGALGNTEAFF
.	.	TRBV6-6	TRBJ1-6	TGTGCCAGCGCCGCTGACAGGCGGAATTCACCCCTCCACTTT	CASAADRRNSPLHF
.	.	TRBV20-1	TRBJ1-2	TGCAGTGCTAGTCGGACGGCCCGGGTAGACTCTGGCTACACCTTC	CSASRTARVDSGYTF
TRBD1	.	TRBV19	TRBJ2-7	TGTGCCAGTAGGTCCGGGACAGGCTCTGGGGGGCGGCAGTACTTC	CASRSGTGSGGRQYF
.	.	TRBV7-7	TRBJ2-1	TGTGCCAGCAGCTTAGAATTGGGGGCATCGGAGCAGTTCTTC	CASSLELGASEQFF
TRBD1	.	TRBV11-2	TRBJ2-2	TGTGCCAGCAGCCTGCAGGGGGCATCCGGGGAGCTGTTTTTT	CASSLQGASGELFF
.	.	TRBV10-3	TRBJ1-2	TGTGCCATCAGCGATAACAAGCAAAGCTACACCTTC	CAISDNKQSYTF
.	.	TRBV6-5	TRBJ1-5	TGTGCCAGCAGGCTCTCTTTGGGGAGATCGCAGCCCCAGCATTTT	CASRLSLGRSQPQHF
.	.	TRBV15	TRBJ2-5	TGTGCCACCAGCAGTCCCCTTACCGAGGCCCAGTACTTC	CATSSPLTEAQYF
.	.	TRBV27	TRBJ1-6	TGTGCCAGCAGTTTAGTTCTGGGGGTTGTTTCACCCCTCCACTTT	CASSLVLGVVSPLHF
TRBD2	.	TRBV18	TRBJ2-1	TGTGCCAGCTCACCATACACTAGCGCAGACAATGAGCAGTTCTTC	CASSPYTSADNEQFF
TRBD1	.	TRBV19	TRBJ2-1	TGTGCCACCGACCAGGGGACAGGTCTCGCTAGCTACAATGAGCAGTTCTTC	CATDQGTGLASYNEQFF
.	once	TRBV30	TRBJ2-6	TGTGCCTGGGATGCTGGGGCCAACGTCCTGACTTTC	CAWDAGANVLTF
.	.	TRBV18	TRBJ2-2	TGTGCCAGCTCACCACAGGGCCCGAACACCGGGGAGCTGTTTTTT	CASSPQGPNTGELFF
.	once	TRBV6-5	TRBJ1-1	TGTGCCAGCAGTTACGGGCAGGGCAACACTGAAGCTTTCTTT	CASSYGQGNTEAFF
TRBD2	.	TRBV6-2/TRBV6-3	TRBJ2-2	TGTGCCAGCAGTCACCGACTAGCGGGGGGGCCCGGGGAGCTGTTTTTT	CASSHRLAGGPGELFF
.	.	TRBV27	TRBJ1-6	TGTGCCAGCGGGTGGGCCTCGGGTAATTCACCCCTCCACTTT	CASGWASGNSPLHF
TRBD1	.	TRBV27	TRBJ2-7	TGTGCCAGCAGTTTGAGTGGACAGGAAAGCTCCTACGAGCAGTACTTC	CASSLSGQESSYEQYF
TRBD1	.	TRBV7-9	TRBJ1-1	TGTGCCAGCAGCTCCTCCCCGGGACAGTTGAACACTGAAGCTTTCTTT	CASSSSPGQLNTEAFF
.	.	TRBV6-5	TRBJ1-2	TGTGCCAGCAGTTTGTATCGACAGCCGGATTATGGCTACACCTTC	CASSLYRQPDYGYTF
.	.	TRBV7-9	TRBJ1-2	TGTGCCAGCAGCTCGGGGGAGAGCTATGGCTACACCTTC	CASSSGESYGYTF
.	.	TRBV14	TRBJ2-1	TGTGCCAGCAGCCAAAATCTGGGGTTGAGAGGAAATGAGCAGTTCTTC	CASSQNLGLRGNEQFF
TRBD1	.	TRBV19	TRBJ1-2	TGTGCCAGTAGGTCCGGGACAGTTGGCGATGGCTACACCTTC	CASRSGTVGDGYTF
.	.	TRBV6-1	TRBJ2-1	TGTGCCAGCAGTGAAGGGAGGAGGTCAGACTTATTATTGCAGTTCTTC	CASSEGRRSDLLLQFF
TRBD2	few	TRBV4-3	TRBJ2-7	TGCGCCAGCAGCCAAGAGTGGGATAGCGGGGAGTACGAGCAGTACTTC	CASSQEWDSGEYEQYF
TRBD1	.	TRBV3-1/TRBV3-2	TRBJ1-1	TGTGCCAGCAGCCGGTTTACAGGGGGGCAAAACACTGAAGCTTTCTTT	CASSRFTGGQNTEAFF
.	.	TRBV27	TRBJ1-1	TGTGCCAGCAACCCTTGGGCAGGAGGGGACACTGAAGCTTTCTTT	CASNPWAGGDTEAFF
TRBD1	.	TRBV5-6	TRBJ2-5	TGTGCCAGCAGCTTTAGACAGGGGGGAGAGACCCAGTACTTC	CASSFRQGGETQYF
TRBD1	.	TRBV4-3	TRBJ2-7	TGCGCCAGCAGCCGGGACAGGGCGCGCGAGCAGTACTTC	CASSRDRAREQYF
.	.	TRBV7-9	TRBJ2-7	TGTGCCAGCAGCCGAGGTCCGGCAGCCAGTAGGCCTCCGGTACAGTACTTC	CASSRGPAASRPPVQYF
.	.	TRBV4-1	TRBJ1-3	TGCGCCAGCAGCCATCCCCTCCACTCTGGAAACACCATATATTTT	CASSHPLHSGNTIYF
.	once	TRBV14	TRBJ1-1	TGTGCCAGCAGCCCGATAGGGGCGAACACTGAAGCTTTCTTT	CASSPIGANTEAFF
.	.	TRBV4-3	TRBJ2-7	TGCGCCAGCAGCCAAGACAGGGGGGGACTGCCGCCCTACGAGCAGTACTTC	CASSQDRGGLPPYEQYF
.	few	TRBV2	TRBJ1-2	TGTGCCAGCAGTGAAGACCATAACTATGGCTACACCTTC	CASSEDHNYGYTF
.	.	TRBV30	TRBJ1-1	TGTGCCTGGAGTGTACTAGGAGGGGGGGTCAACACTGAAGCTTTCTTT	CAWSVLGGGVNTEAFF
TRBD1	.	TRBV12-5	TRBJ1-1	TGTGCTAGTGGTTTGGCCGGGACAGTGGAAACTTTCTTT	CASGLAGTVETFF